This T cell receptor (beta chain) originates from a study of CD8+CD57+ T cells in acquired aplastic anemia. The TCR beta profiling, which covered VDJ combination and CDR3 sequence, was carried out using genomic DNA as the template. One entry per CDR3 protein results from TCRdb running MiXCR on the reads. The data contain 120,000 or so distinct CDR3 sequences, approximately 40% of them singletons. Unmatched junction bases numbered 9, after V lost 6 bases and J lost 14 bases. The germline gives CDR1 SQVTM, CDR2 ANQGSEA. The CDR3 runs 12 residues. Patients chosen for sequencing had CD8+CD57+ cells that had expanded, as shown by flow cytometry. In all patients, the disease was severe acquired aplastic anemia. Untreated patients provided the blood samples, with no therapy given before sampling. This clonotype was observed at least ten times.

The rearrangement joins TRBV29-1 to TRBJ2-1; 11 nucleotides agree with TRBD2. The receptor comes from a human donor with aplastic anemia. What was sequenced was sorted CD4+, CD8+, or CD8+CD57+ T cells (not recorded which) from PBMCs. DNA for the CDR3: TGCAGCGTGGTACTAGCGGGGGATGCCGAGTTCTTC. It codes for CSVVLAGDAEFF.